This T cell receptor beta chain was observed in a study of T cell responses to AZD1222 COVID-19 vaccine. Clones were read by immunoSEQ multiplex PCR, and TCRdb kept only the in-frame ones, dropping some. The sample has roughly 170,000 clones; 75% to 95% are singletons. Germline lookup yields CDR1 SNHLY and CDR2 FYNNEI. The CDR3 is 14 residues long. The germline V and J ends were trimmed by 4 bases and 0 bases, with 9 bases remaining between them. On this clone itself: The antigen is unknown.

General study points: Reports say nearly half of spike-specific TCRs go after unmutated variant regions. Two doses of AZD1222 preceded a rise in Spike-specific TCR breadth and depth. Samples come after the peak T cell response, not at day 14. Most donors were white British, females outnumbered males, and clonal diversity was possibly underestimated.

The source is an adult in good health. The chain is built from TRBV2 and TRBJ1-1, with D uncertain. Material: peripheral blood, obtained on day 0 of AZD1222 vaccination. CDR3 protein: CASSGQNLNTEAFF. CDR3 bases: TGTGCCAGCAGTGGCCAGAACTTGAACACTGAAGCTTTCTTT.